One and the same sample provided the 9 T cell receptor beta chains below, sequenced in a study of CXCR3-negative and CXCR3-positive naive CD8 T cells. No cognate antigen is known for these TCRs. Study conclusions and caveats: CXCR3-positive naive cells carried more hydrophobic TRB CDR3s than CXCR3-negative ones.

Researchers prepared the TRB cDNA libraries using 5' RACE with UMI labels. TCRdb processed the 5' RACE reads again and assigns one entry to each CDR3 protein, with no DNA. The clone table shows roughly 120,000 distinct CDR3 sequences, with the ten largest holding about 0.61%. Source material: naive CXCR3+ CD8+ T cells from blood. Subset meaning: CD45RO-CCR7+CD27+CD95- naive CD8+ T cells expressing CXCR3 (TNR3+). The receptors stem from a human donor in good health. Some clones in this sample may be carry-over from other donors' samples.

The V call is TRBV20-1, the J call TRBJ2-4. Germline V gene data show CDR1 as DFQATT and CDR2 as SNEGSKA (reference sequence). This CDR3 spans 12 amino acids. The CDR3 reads CSARDDLGIQYF.

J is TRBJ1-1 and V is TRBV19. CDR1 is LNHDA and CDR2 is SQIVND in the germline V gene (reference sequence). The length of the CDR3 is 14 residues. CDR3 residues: CASTRDLGNTEAFF.

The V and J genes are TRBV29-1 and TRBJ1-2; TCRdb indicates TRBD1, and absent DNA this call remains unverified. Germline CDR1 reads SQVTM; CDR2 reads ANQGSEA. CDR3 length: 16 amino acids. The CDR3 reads CSVEGRDSTNNYGYTF.

CDR3 amino acids: CASSAPDTNTDTQYF. The chain recombines TRBV11-3 with TRBJ2-3; TCRdb returns TRBD1, unconfirmable since there is no DNA. From germline, CDR1 is SGHNT and CDR2 YENEEA. The CDR3 length is 15 residues. The full variable domain, completed using reference TRBV11-3 and TRBJ2-3, is EAGVVQSPRYKIIEKKQPVAFWCNPISGHNTLYWYLQNLGQGPELLIRYENEEAVDDSQLPKDRFSAERLKGVDSTLKIQPAELGDSAVYLCASSAPDTNTDTQYFGPGTRLTVL.

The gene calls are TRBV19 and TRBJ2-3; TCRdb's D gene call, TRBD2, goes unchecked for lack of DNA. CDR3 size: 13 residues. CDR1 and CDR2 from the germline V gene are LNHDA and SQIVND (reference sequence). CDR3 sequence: CASSMGPADTQYF.

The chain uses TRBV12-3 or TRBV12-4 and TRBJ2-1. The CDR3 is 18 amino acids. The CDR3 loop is CASSGVGTVRRSYNEQFF.

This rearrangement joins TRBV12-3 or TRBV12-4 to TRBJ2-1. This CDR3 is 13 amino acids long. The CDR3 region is CASSLGLFNEQFF.

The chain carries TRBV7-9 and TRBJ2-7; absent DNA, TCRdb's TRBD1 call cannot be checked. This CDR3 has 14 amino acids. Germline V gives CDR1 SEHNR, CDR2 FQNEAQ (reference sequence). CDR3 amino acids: CASSFYNRDYEQYF.

The CDR3 sequence: CASSFHRTSGYEQYF. This sequence joins TRBV7-2 and TRBJ2-7; the TCRdb D gene call, TRBD2, has no DNA to confirm it. The CDR3 has 15 amino acids. Germline V gives CDR1 SGHTA, CDR2 FQGNSA.